One sample yielded the 30 T cell receptor beta chains listed below, sequenced in a study of immune evolution from preneoplasia to lung adenocarcinoma. Here immunoSEQ multiplex PCR was the method, and the copy in TCRdb shows in-frame clones only, minus some. The sample has thousands of clones; roughly 80% are singletons. Sample: FFPE minimally invasive lung adenocarcinoma tissue. These receptors originate from a donor older than 65 with lung adenocarcinoma.

The V and J genes are TRBV6-1 and TRBJ1-2, with a weak D call TRBD1 (6 bases). The germline gives CDR1 MNHNS, CDR2 SASEGT. The ends were cut back, 4 bases at V and 8 bases at J, with 17 bases in the middle. The CDR3 has 14 residues. CDR3 sequence: CASSGSGGGRGYTF. In DNA, the CDR3 is TGTGCCAGCAGTGGGAGCGGCGGGGGCAGAGGCTACACCTTC.

The chain has TRBV5-5 and TRBJ2-5; D not certain. The CDR3 contains 13 residues. The V and J ends lost 1 base and 4 bases respectively, with 8 bases between them. Germline CDR1 reads SGHKS; CDR2 reads YYEKEE (reference sequence). DNA of the CDR3: TGTGCCAGCAGCTTGCAAATAGGAGAGACCCAGTACTTC. Residues: CASSLQIGETQYF.

This rearrangement joins TRBV6-4 to TRBJ2-7; no reliable D call. V lost 6 bases to trimming and J lost 7 bases, with 16 bases between them. This CDR3 contains 13 residues. Germline CDR1 and CDR2: MRHNA and SNTAGT. As DNA, the CDR3 is TGTGCCAGCAGCCCCGCCCCTGGTCGAGAGCAGTACTTC. Translation gives CASSPAPGREQYF.

Here the CDR3 DNA reads TGTGCCAGCAGCGTAGGAATGGCGGGTGGCGGTGAAGCTTTCTTT. Its protein product is CASSVGMAGGGEAFF. The chain carries TRBV9 and TRBJ1-1; D is ambiguous. Germline CDR1 reads SGDLS; CDR2 reads YYNGEE. V dropped 0 bases and J dropped 7 bases, with 16 bases sitting between them. This CDR3 has 15 amino acids.

The J gene is TRBJ1-1, the V gene TRBV20-1; no clear D gene. Trimming left V 3 bases short and J 3 bases short, with 5 bases between. In germline, CDR1 is DFQATT, CDR2 SNEGSKA (reference sequence). The CDR3 spans 11 residues. The CDR3 spells CSARKDTEAFF. The CDR3 nucleotides read TGCAGTGCTAGGAAAGACACTGAAGCTTTCTTT.

The rearrangement joins TRBV5-1 to TRBJ2-5; D remains ambiguous. Trimming cost V 0 bases and J 3 bases, with 12 bases left between them. CDR1 and CDR2 from the germline V gene are SGHRS and YFSETQ. The CDR3 contains 15 residues. CDR3 sequence reads: CASSLGVTEKETQYF. The CDR3, as DNA: TGCGCCAGCAGCTTGGGTGTGACGGAGAAAGAGACCCAGTACTTC.

J is TRBJ1-1 and V is TRBV28, with TRBD1 matching over 8 bases. This CDR3 has 16 residues. Per the germline V gene, CDR1 is MDHEN and CDR2 is SYDVKM. J was trimmed by 7 bases and V by 0 bases; bases with no gene match: 10. CDR3 residues: CASSLWKAGGANEAFF. CDR3 coding DNA: TGTGCCAGCAGTTTATGGAAGGCAGGGGGCGCAAATGAAGCTTTCTTT. The whole variable domain, filled in from reference TRBV28 and TRBJ1-1, reads DVKVTQSSRYLVKRTGEKVFLECVQDMDHENMFWYRQDPGLGLRLIYFSYDVKMKEKGDIPEGYSVSREKKERFSLILESASTNQTSMYLCASSLWKAGGANEAFFGQGTRLTVV.

This sequence joins TRBV10-3 and TRBJ2-1; 9 bases match TRBD2. Germline CDR1 is ENHRY and CDR2 is SYGVKD. V was clipped by 0 bases and J by 5 bases; unmatched bases: 5. The CDR3 length is 16 residues. The CDR3 spells CAISESLAGRDNEQFF. CDR3 coding DNA: TGTGCCATCAGTGAGTCTCTAGCGGGGAGGGACAATGAGCAGTTCTTC.

The chain has TRBV5-1 and TRBJ2-3; D may be TRBD2 (6 bases). Trimming removed 4 bases from V and 0 bases from J, with 15 bases in between. This CDR3 is built from 16 residues. Germline-derived CDR1 and CDR2 are SGHRS and YFSETQ. The CDR3 DNA sequence: TGCGCCAGCAGCCCCGGCCGGGGGATGAGCACAGATACGCAGTATTTT. It yields the protein CASSPGRGMSTDTQYF.

The rearrangement links TRBV2 to TRBJ2-3, with D perhaps matching TRBD2 (6 bases). Looked up from germline, CDR1 is SNHLY and CDR2 is FYNNEI. The CDR3 runs to 16 residues. V gave up 5 bases and J gave up 2 bases, with 17 bases separating them. The chain's CDR3 is CASSPRGSSDTDTQYF. The CDR3 bases are TGTGCCAGCAGTCCCCGGGGATCTAGCGACACAGATACGCAGTATTTT.

The chain recombines TRBV19 with TRBJ2-1, with D unresolved. From germline, CDR1 is LNHDA and CDR2 SQIVND (reference sequence). The V end was cut by 3 bases, the J end by 5 bases, with 8 bases between. CDR3 size: 13 residues. The CDR3 spells CASSIGQHNEQFF. The CDR3 bases are TGTGCCAGTAGTATTGGGCAACACAATGAGCAGTTCTTC.

This clone has just a few counts. This chain uses TRBV10-3 with TRBJ2-1, with TRBD2 as a possible D gene (6 bases). V lost 2 bases, J lost 10 bases, and 15 bases lay in between. This CDR3 has 14 residues. Per germline, CDR1 ENHRY and CDR2 SYGVKD. The CDR3 DNA follows: TGTGCCATCAGTGAGAGGGCTAGCGTATTGGAGCAGTTCTTC. Protein product: CAISERASVLEQFF.

V usage is TRBV28 and J usage is TRBJ2-5, with D perhaps TRBD1 or TRBD2 (5 bases each). V was cut by 2 bases and J by 2 bases, with 15 bases left in between. CDR1 MDHEN and CDR2 SYDVKM come from the germline V gene. CDR3 length: 16 amino acids. CDR3 region: CASSLGGLPGQETQYF. The DNA of the CDR3 is TGTGCCAGCAGTTTAGGGGGTCTACCTGGACAAGAGACCCAGTACTTC.

V is TRBV4-2 and J is TRBJ1-1; perhaps TRBD1 as D (5 bases). Germline CDR1 and CDR2: LGHNA and YNFKEQ. Trimming removed 0 bases at V and 7 bases at J, with 15 bases between. The CDR3 length is 15 residues. The CDR3 loop is CASSQDFSGAGEAFF. Here the CDR3 DNA reads TGTGCCAGCAGCCAAGATTTTTCCGGGGCGGGTGAAGCTTTCTTT.

This clone showed up just a few times. CDR3 DNA: TGTGCCAGCAGCGTCCGGGACAGGCAATACAATGAGCAGTTCTTC. Amino acid sequence: CASSVRDRQYNEQFF. This chain connects TRBV9 to TRBJ2-1; TRBD1 aligns across 8 bases. CDR1 is SGDLS, CDR2 YYNGEE, per germline. The CDR3 is made up of 15 amino acids. The V segment lost 2 bases and the J segment 4 bases; nucleotides outside the gene matches: 5.

The V and J genes are TRBV5-1 and TRBJ1-3, with D hard to call. CDR1 SGHRS and CDR2 YFSETQ come from the germline V gene. This CDR3 comprises 15 residues. V was pared by 0 bases and J by 0 bases, with 7 bases between. The CDR3 sequence: CASSLAGSSGNTIYF. In nucleotides, the CDR3 is TGCGCCAGCAGCTTGGCCGGGTCCTCTGGAAACACCATATATTTT.

This chain joins TRBV7-3 and TRBJ2-3; 11 bases map to TRBD2. The CDR3 length is 14 residues. CDR1 and CDR2 (germline): SGHTA, FQGTGA. The junction had 2 bases not matched to a gene; V was cut back by 6 bases and J by 3 bases. This CDR3 is CASSSGRVTDTQYF. The CDR3 DNA is TGTGCCAGCAGTAGCGGGAGGGTTACAGATACGCAGTATTTT.

This clone came up once. The V call is TRBV18, the J call TRBJ1-1; D not certain. Germline V CDR1 and CDR2: KGHSH, LQKENI. With 3 bases removed from V and 7 bases from J, the gap between germline ends came to 12 bases. The CDR3 has 13 residues. CDR3 sequence reads: CASSPTLQSEAFF. CDR3 nucleotide sequence: TGTGCCAGCTCACCTACGTTGCAGAGTGAAGCTTTCTTT.

The genes are TRBV5-1 and TRBJ1-6; D gene ambiguous. V lost 3 bases and J 0 bases, leaving 1 base between the germline ends. The V gene's germline CDR1 is SGHRS and CDR2 YFSETQ. There are 13 residues in the CDR3. The CDR3 DNA reads as TGCGCCAGCAGCTCCTCCTATAATTCACCCCTCCACTTT. The encoded protein is CASSSSYNSPLHF.

As DNA, the CDR3 is TGTGCCAGCTCTCCTACCTCCGGAGGGGACCAAGAGACCCAGTACTTC. The encoded protein is CASSPTSGGDQETQYF. The chain is built from TRBV21-1 and TRBJ2-5; TRBD2, the D gene given by the table, was not confirmed from the DNA. TRBV21-1 constitutes a pseudogene. This CDR3 spans 16 amino acids.

This clone appeared once. The chain joins TRBV5-1 to TRBJ1-2; 10 bases are a match to TRBD1. With V trimmed by 2 bases and J by 3 bases, 10 bases remained unmatched. This CDR3 has 17 amino acids. Germline V CDR1 and CDR2: SGHRS, YFSETQ. The CDR3, as DNA: TGCGCCAGCAGCTTCTACCCCGGGACAGGGGCGGACTATGGCTACACCTTC. This translates into CASSFYPGTGADYGYTF.

The rearrangement uses TRBV29-1 and TRBJ1-4, with D perhaps matching TRBD1 (6 bases). Germline V gives CDR1 SQVTM, CDR2 ANQGSEA. V lost 7 bases to trimming and J lost 8 bases, with 11 bases between them. The CDR3 has 11 amino acids. CDR3 bases: TGCAGCGGGGGTCAGGGGGAAAAACTGTTTTTT. Protein: CSGGQGEKLFF.

In this sample, this clone turned up once. The chain links TRBV7-6 to TRBJ2-3; 8 bases are shared with TRBD2. The germline CDR1 and CDR2 sequences are SGHVS and FNYEAQ. V shed 3 bases and J 0 bases; nucleotides not matched to a gene: 2. This CDR3 is 15 amino acids long. CDR3 nucleotides: TGTGCCAGCAGCTTCGGGAGGGTGAGCACAGATACGCAGTATTTT. Translated: CASSFGRVSTDTQYF. Filled out from reference TRBV7-6 and TRBJ2-3, the complete variable domain reads GAGVSQSPRYKVTKRGQDVALRCDPISGHVSLYWYRQALGQGPEFLTYFNYEAQQDKSGLPNDRFSAERPEGSISTLTIQRTEQRDSAMYRCASSFGRVSTDTQYFGPGTRLTVL.

Turning to this clone: The identical CDR3 is also encoded by other nucleotide sequences in the sample. The chain joins TRBV5-3 to TRBJ2-1; 8 nucleotides line up with TRBD2. TRBV5-3 is flagged as an ORF with uncertain function. There are 16 residues in the CDR3. Trimming at V came to 3 bases and at J to 4 bases, leaving 9 bases not matched to a gene. The CDR3: CARSSGTRGPYNEQFF. Here the CDR3 DNA reads TGTGCCAGAAGCTCGGGGACTAGGGGACCGTACAATGAGCAGTTCTTC.

The rearrangement joins TRBV28 to TRBJ1-2, with TRBD1 matching over 10 bases. V trimming: 6 bases; J trimming: 6 bases; junction bases outside the gene matches: 7. This CDR3 region has 14 residues. Germline V CDR1 and CDR2: MDHEN, SYDVKM. The CDR3 region has the DNA TGTGCCAGCAGATTCTCGGGACAGGGGAATGGCTACACCTTC. This codes for CASRFSGQGNGYTF.

The V call is TRBV20-1, the J call TRBJ2-7; D gene ambiguous. Germline loops: CDR1 DFQATT, CDR2 SNEGSKA (reference sequence). V was shortened by 5 bases and J by 4 bases, with 9 bases between the two germline ends. This CDR3 has 11 amino acids. The CDR3 nucleotides read TGCAGTGCTGGCGACTTTTACGAGCAGTACTTC. Amino acid sequence: CSAGDFYEQYF.

The V gene is TRBV30, the J gene TRBJ1-5; D may be TRBD1 (5 bases). The germline V gene encodes CDR1 GTSNPN and CDR2 SVGIG (reference sequence). Trimming shortened V by 4 bases and J by 4 bases, and 11 bases separated the two germline ends. The CDR3 loop spans 13 amino acids. CDR3 protein: CAWTGTENQPQHF. As DNA, the CDR3 is TGTGCCTGGACCGGGACGGAGAATCAGCCCCAGCATTTT.

The CDR3 reads CASRVNYGYTF. The CDR3 DNA reads as TGTGCCAGCAGAGTTAACTATGGCTACACCTTC. This chain joins TRBV28 and TRBJ1-2; D uncertain. The germline V and J ends were trimmed by 6 bases and 1 base, with 3 bases remaining between them. This CDR3 is built from 11 residues. Germline lookup yields CDR1 MDHEN and CDR2 SYDVKM.

In this sample, this clone turned up a few times. This chain uses TRBV9 with TRBJ2-1; 8 nucleotides line up with TRBD1. The V segment lost 0 bases and the J segment 6 bases; nucleotides outside the gene matches: 14. The germline CDR1 and CDR2 sequences are SGDLS and YYNGEE. This CDR3 contains 18 residues. The CDR3 loop is CASSVGVWTGQTPNEQFF. DNA of the CDR3: TGTGCCAGCAGCGTAGGAGTCTGGACAGGGCAAACCCCCAATGAGCAGTTCTTC.

The genes are TRBV15 and TRBJ2-1, with 11 bases aligning to TRBD2. Germline values: CDR1 LNHNV, CDR2 YYDKDF (reference sequence). V trimming: 1 base; J trimming: 3 bases; junction bases outside the gene matches: 5. The CDR3 consists of 17 residues. As DNA, the CDR3 is TGTGCCACCAGCAGAGGCCAGGGGACTAGCGGCTACAATGAGCAGTTCTTC. Protein sequence: CATSRGQGTSGYNEQFF.